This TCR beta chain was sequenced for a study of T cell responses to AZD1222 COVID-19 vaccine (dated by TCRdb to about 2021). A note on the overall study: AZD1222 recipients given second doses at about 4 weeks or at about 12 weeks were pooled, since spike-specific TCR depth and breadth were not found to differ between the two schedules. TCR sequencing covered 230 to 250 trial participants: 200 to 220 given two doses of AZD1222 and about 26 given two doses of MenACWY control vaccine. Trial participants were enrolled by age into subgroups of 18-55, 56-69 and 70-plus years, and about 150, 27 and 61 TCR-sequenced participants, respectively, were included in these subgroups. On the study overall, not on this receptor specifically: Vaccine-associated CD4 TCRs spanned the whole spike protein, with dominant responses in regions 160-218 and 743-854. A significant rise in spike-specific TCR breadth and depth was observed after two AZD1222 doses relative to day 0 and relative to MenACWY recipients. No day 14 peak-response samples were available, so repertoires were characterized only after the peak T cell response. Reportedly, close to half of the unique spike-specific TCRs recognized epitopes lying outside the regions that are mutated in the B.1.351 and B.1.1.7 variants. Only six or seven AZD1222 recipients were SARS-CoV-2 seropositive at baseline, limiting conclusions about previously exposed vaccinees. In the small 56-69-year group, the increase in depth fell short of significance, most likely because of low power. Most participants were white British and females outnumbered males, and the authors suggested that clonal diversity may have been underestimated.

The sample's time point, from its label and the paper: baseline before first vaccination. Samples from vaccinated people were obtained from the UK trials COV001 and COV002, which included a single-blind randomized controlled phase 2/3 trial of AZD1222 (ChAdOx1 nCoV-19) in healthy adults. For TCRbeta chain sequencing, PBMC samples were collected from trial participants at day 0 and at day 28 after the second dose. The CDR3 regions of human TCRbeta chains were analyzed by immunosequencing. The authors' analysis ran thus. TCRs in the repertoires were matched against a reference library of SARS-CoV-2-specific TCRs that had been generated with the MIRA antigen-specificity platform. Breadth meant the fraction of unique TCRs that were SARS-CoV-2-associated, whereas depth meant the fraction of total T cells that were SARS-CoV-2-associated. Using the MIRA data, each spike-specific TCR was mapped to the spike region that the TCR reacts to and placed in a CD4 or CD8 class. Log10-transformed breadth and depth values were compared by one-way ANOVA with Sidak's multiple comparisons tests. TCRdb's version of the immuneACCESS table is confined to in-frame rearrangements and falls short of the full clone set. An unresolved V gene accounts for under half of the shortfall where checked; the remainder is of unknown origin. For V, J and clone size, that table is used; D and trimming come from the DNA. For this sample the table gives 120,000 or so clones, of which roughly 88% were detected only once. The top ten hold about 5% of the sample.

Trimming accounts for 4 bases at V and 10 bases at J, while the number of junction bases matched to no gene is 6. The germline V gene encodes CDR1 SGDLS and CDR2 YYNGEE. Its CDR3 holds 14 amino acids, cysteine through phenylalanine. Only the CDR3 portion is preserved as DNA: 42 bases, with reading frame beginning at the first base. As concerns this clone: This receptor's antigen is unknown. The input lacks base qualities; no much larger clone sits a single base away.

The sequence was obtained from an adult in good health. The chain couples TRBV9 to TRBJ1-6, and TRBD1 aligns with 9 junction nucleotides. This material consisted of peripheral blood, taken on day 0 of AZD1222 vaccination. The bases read TGTGCCAGCAGCCCCCGGGACAGGGACTCACCCCTCCACTTT. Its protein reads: CASSPRDRDSPLHF.